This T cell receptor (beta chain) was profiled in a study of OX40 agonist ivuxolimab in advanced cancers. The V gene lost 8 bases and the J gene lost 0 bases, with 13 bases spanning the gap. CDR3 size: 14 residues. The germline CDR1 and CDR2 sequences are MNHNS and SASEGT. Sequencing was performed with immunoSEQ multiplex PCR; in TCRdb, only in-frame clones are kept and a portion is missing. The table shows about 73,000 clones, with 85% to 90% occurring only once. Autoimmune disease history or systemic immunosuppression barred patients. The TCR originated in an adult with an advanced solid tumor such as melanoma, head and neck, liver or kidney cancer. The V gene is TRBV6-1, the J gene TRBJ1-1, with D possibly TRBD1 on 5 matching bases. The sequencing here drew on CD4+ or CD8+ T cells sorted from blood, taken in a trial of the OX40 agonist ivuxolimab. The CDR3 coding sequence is TGTGCCAGCCGTGGTAAGGGGATGAACACTGAAGCTTTCTTT. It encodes CASRGKGMNTEAFF.